This T cell receptor (beta chain) comes out of a study of T cells after yellow fever vaccination. Universal primer sites and UMIs were introduced during 5'RACE template-switching synthesis of TCR cDNA. MiXCR, applied by TCRdb to the 5' RACE reads, yields one record per CDR3 protein. The sample includes 200,000 to 250,000 distinct CDR3 sequences, approximately 3.2% of them seen just once. This clonotype was counted at least ten times. Its antigen is currently unknown. V was cut by 4 bases and J by 4 bases, with 17 bases left in between. Per the germline V gene, CDR1 is SGHDT and CDR2 is YYEEEE. This CDR3 contains 15 residues. Study-level findings and limits: FACS-sorted repertoires might harbor abundant contaminating clonotypes from the bulk population. Compared with primary, the secondary response was weaker and peaked at day 5, not 15. The appearance of a small share of clonotypes in both CD4 and CD8 compartments was observed.

The J gene is TRBJ1-1, the V gene TRBV5-6; D perhaps matches TRBD1 (5 bases). The sequencing used CD4+ T cells sorted from PBMCs, collected 10 days after the yellow fever booster vaccination. This receptor was taken from a man aged 18 to 29 who received the YFV17D yellow fever vaccine. The CDR3 DNA is TGTGCCAGCAGCCCTAGGTGGGGGGTCGGCACTGAAGCTTTCTTT. Its protein is CASSPRWGVGTEAFF.